The 26 T cell receptor beta chains below come from one sample, sequenced in a study of radiotherapy plus CTLA-4 blockade in lung cancer. This table comes from immunoSEQ multiplex PCR, and its TCRdb copy is limited to in-frame clones, with some not included. The table shows about 56,000 clones, with around 85% occurring only once. Source: peripheral blood, taken from a patient treated with radiotherapy plus ipilimumab. These receptors were taken from a human donor with non-small cell lung cancer who had a complete response to radiotherapy plus ipilimumab.

The V and J genes are TRBV2 and TRBJ1-4; D gene ambiguous. V lost 2 bases and J 10 bases, leaving 11 bases between the germline ends. There are 13 residues in the CDR3. CDR1 is SNHLY, CDR2 FYNNEI, per germline. CDR3 residues: CASSETSPGKLFF. The CDR3 bases are TGTGCCAGCAGTGAAACATCCCCGGGAAAACTGTTTTTT.

This chain links TRBV5-1 with TRBJ2-3; 10 nucleotides line up with TRBD2. This CDR3 has 16 amino acids. With V trimmed by 4 bases and J by 3 bases, 8 bases remained unmatched. From germline, CDR1 is SGHRS and CDR2 YFSETQ. The CDR3 protein is CASSGRAGGNTDTQYF. The CDR3, as DNA: TGCGCCAGCAGCGGACGAGCGGGGGGGAATACAGATACGCAGTATTTT.

This chain links TRBV6-1 with TRBJ2-3; a weak D match, TRBD2 (7 bases). V shed 7 bases and J shed 3 bases, with 17 bases lying between them. Germline lookup yields CDR1 MNHNS and CDR2 SASEGT. The CDR3 runs 15 residues. CDR3: CASTQPGGPTDTQYF. CDR3 in DNA: TGTGCCAGCACCCAACCCGGGGGGCCAACAGATACGCAGTATTTT.

The chain employs TRBV5-1 and TRBJ1-1; D is unresolved. Per the germline V gene, CDR1 is SGHRS and CDR2 is YFSETQ. The CDR3 consists of 13 residues. V shed 7 bases and J shed 10 bases, with 20 bases lying between them. CDR3 DNA: TGCGCCAGCGGGTTACATCAGTCCGCGGCAGCTTTCTTT. As protein: CASGLHQSAAAFF.

The chain carries TRBV19 and TRBJ1-2; 10 bases are shared with TRBD1. Germline V gene data show CDR1 as LNHDA and CDR2 as SQIVND (reference sequence). This CDR3 has 13 amino acids. The V and J ends lost 5 bases and 8 bases, in that order; junction bases with no gene match: 5. CDR3 in amino acids: CASSLDRGRGYTF. The CDR3 DNA follows: TGTGCCAGTAGTCTTGACAGGGGGCGAGGCTACACCTTC. The whole variable domain, filled in from reference TRBV19 and TRBJ1-2, reads DGGITQSPKYLFRKEGQNVTLSCEQNLNHDAMYWYRQDPGQGLRLIYYSQIVNDFQKGDIAEGYSVSREKKESFPLTVTSAQKNPTAFYLCASSLDRGRGYTFGSGTRLTVV.

V usage is TRBV7-2 and J usage is TRBJ2-4, with D perhaps matching TRBD2 (6 bases). The CDR3 runs 14 residues. V was shortened by 6 bases and J by 5 bases, with 14 bases between the two germline ends. Germline V gene sequence: CDR1 SGHTA, CDR2 FQGNSA. CDR3 DNA sequence: TGTGCCAGCAGACCTTCAACGGGAGAAAACATTCAGTACTTC. This sequence encodes CASRPSTGENIQYF.

The chain employs TRBV4-3 and TRBJ2-2; TRBD2 agrees at 14 bases. The CDR3 runs to 18 residues. The J segment lost 7 bases and the V segment lost 2 bases, leaving 9 bases of the junction unmatched. Germline assignment: CDR1 LGHNA and CDR2 YSLEER. The CDR3 loop is CASSQRLAGGLKGGELFF. The CDR3 DNA sequence: TGCGCCAGCAGCCAACGACTAGCGGGGGGGCTTAAAGGCGGGGAGCTGTTTTTT.

V and J are TRBV27 and TRBJ1-2, with no clear D. The CDR3 sequence is 15 residues long. The V gene's germline CDR1 is MNHEY and CDR2 SMNVEV (reference sequence). Trimming took off 4 bases at V and 1 base at J, with 13 bases between the two ends. The CDR3 protein is CASSYSTGDNYGYTF. The CDR3 coding sequence is TGTGCCAGCAGTTACTCGACCGGGGATAACTATGGCTACACCTTC.

The chain has TRBV5-1 and TRBJ2-5; the D is unclear. With 0 bases removed from V and 5 bases from J, the gap between germline ends came to 11 bases. Per the germline V gene, CDR1 is SGHRS and CDR2 is YFSETQ. The length of the CDR3 is 14 residues. Written as DNA, the CDR3 is TGCGCCAGCAGCTTGGAGGTAGCACCGGAGACCCAGTACTTC. Its translation: CASSLEVAPETQYF.

This clone was seen once. In nucleotides, the CDR3 is TGTGCCAGCAGCTTAGAGTGGGCTGGAGGCTACACCTTC. Encoded protein: CASSLEWAGGYTF. The V and J genes are TRBV7-6 and TRBJ1-2; no clear D. Trimming removed 1 base from V and 8 bases from J, with 11 bases in between. The CDR3 runs to 13 residues. The germline gives CDR1 SGHVS, CDR2 FNYEAQ.

This clone was counted a single time. The V and J genes are TRBV6-5 and TRBJ2-6; D perhaps matches TRBD1 (6 bases). This CDR3 comprises 16 residues. Germline CDR1 and CDR2: MNHEY and SVGAGI. The germline V and J ends were trimmed by 0 bases and 5 bases, with 11 bases remaining between them. DNA for the CDR3: TGTGCCAGCAGTTACTCGAATAGGGGGTGGGCCAACGTCCTGACTTTC. This gives the protein CASSYSNRGWANVLTF.

The V gene is TRBV7-2, the J gene TRBJ2-1; a possible D gene is TRBD1 (5 bases). There are 11 residues in the CDR3. From germline, CDR1 is SGHTA and CDR2 FQGNSA. The V and J ends lost 5 bases and 8 bases respectively, with 7 bases between them. CDR3 nucleotides: TGTGCCAGCAGCCCGACAGATGAGCAGTTCTTC. Amino acids: CASSPTDEQFF.

This clone occurred once. The chain employs TRBV9 and TRBJ2-7; D is perhaps TRBD2 (7 bases). Trimming took off 2 bases at V and 5 bases at J, with 17 bases between the two ends. The CDR3 is 15 amino acids. Germline V gene lookup returns CDR1 SGDLS and CDR2 YYNGEE. The CDR3 is CASSVAGEGRDEQYF. The DNA for the CDR3 is TGTGCCAGCAGCGTTGCAGGGGAAGGGAGGGACGAGCAGTACTTC. The complete variable domain, with remaining parts taken from reference TRBV9 and TRBJ2-7, reads DSGVTQTPKHLITATGQRVTLRCSPRSGDLSVYWYQQSLDQGLQFLIQYYNGEERAKGNILERFSAQQFPDLHSELNLSSLELGDSALYFCASSVAGEGRDEQYFGPGTRLTVT.

The DNA of the CDR3 is TGTGCCAGCAGCCGTGACTGGAAGAACACTGAAGCTTTCTTT. Translated: CASSRDWKNTEAFF. The chain uses TRBV7-2 and TRBJ1-1; D gene unclear. Trimming took off 5 bases at V and 1 base at J, with 11 bases between the two ends. There are 14 residues in the CDR3. The V gene's germline CDR1 is SGHTA and CDR2 FQGNSA.

The chain employs TRBV10-2 and TRBJ2-1, with 12 bases lining up with TRBD2. Germline values: CDR1 WSHSY, CDR2 SAAADI. This CDR3 comprises 14 residues. J lost 7 bases, V lost 7 bases, and 5 bases had no gene match. The CDR3 bases are TGCGCCAGCATTCTTCTAGCGGGAGGGAATGAGCAGTTCTTC. Its translation is CASILLAGGNEQFF.

This clone came up once. The V and J genes are TRBV5-4 and TRBJ1-1; 7 bases are shared with TRBD1. The CDR3 is 14 residues long. J gave up 2 bases and V 4 bases, and 5 bases lay outside the gene matches. Germline V lookup: CDR1 SGHNT, CDR2 YYREEE (reference sequence). The CDR3 reads CASSLDRQNTEAFF. The CDR3 DNA reads TGTGCCAGCAGCCTGGACAGGCAAAACACTGAAGCTTTCTTT.

The CDR3 sequence: CSVAQGASGTEAFF. CDR3 DNA sequence: TGCAGCGTTGCACAGGGGGCGTCGGGCACTGAAGCTTTCTTT. V gene TRBV29-1 combines with J gene TRBJ1-1; the match to TRBD1 covers 9 bases. This CDR3 has 14 amino acids. CDR1 is SQVTM, CDR2 ANQGSEA, per germline. Unmatched junction bases numbered 7, after V lost 4 bases and J lost 4 bases.

This clone has only one observation. The gene calls are TRBV4-1 and TRBJ2-7; D is unresolved. CDR3 length: 15 residues. V was trimmed by 1 base and J by 3 bases, leaving 13 bases between them. Germline CDR1 reads MGHRA; CDR2 reads YSYEKL. CDR3 in amino acids: CASSQAETLVYEQYF. DNA for the CDR3: TGCGCCAGCAGCCAAGCTGAGACATTGGTCTACGAGCAGTACTTC.

This CDR3 reads CASSRQGHTQYF. CDR3 in DNA: TGTGCCAGCAGTAGACAGGGACATACGCAGTATTTT. The gene calls are TRBV11-2 and TRBJ2-3, with TRBD1 matching over 7 bases. The CDR3 sequence is 12 residues long. CDR1 is SGHAT, CDR2 FQNNGV, per germline. J lost 7 bases, V lost 6 bases, and 4 bases had no gene match.

This chain links TRBV5-5 with TRBJ1-1; the match to TRBD1 covers 9 bases. CDR1 and CDR2 from the germline V gene are SGHKS and YYEKEE (reference sequence). V lost 2 bases to trimming and J lost 4 bases; unmatched junction nucleotides: 6. This CDR3 has 15 residues. CDR3 nucleotide sequence: TGTGCCAGCAGCTTTGTTACAGGGGGCGGCACTGAAGCTTTCTTT. It specifies CASSFVTGGGTEAFF.

This clone was seen a handful of times. This chain joins TRBV27 and TRBJ2-6; D is uncertain. This CDR3 has 15 amino acids. Germline lookup yields CDR1 MNHEY and CDR2 SMNVEV (reference sequence). V was shortened by 4 bases and J by 0 bases, with 7 bases between the two germline ends. The CDR3 nucleotides read TGTGCCAGCAGTTCTCTTAACTCTGGGGCCAACGTCCTGACTTTC. Encoded protein: CASSSLNSGANVLTF.

This rearrangement joins TRBV5-1 to TRBJ1-2, with TRBD1 matching 12 bases. The V segment lost 0 bases and the J segment 7 bases; nucleotides outside the gene matches: 4. The CDR3 totals 15 residues. Germline V gene data show CDR1 as SGHRS and CDR2 as YFSETQ. For the CDR3, the DNA is TGCGCCAGCAGCTTGGGGGGACAGGGGGCGGCTGGCTACACCTTC. Its protein is CASSLGGQGAAGYTF. The full variable domain, its missing parts supplied by reference TRBV5-1 and TRBJ1-2, is KAGVTQTPRYLIKTRGQQVTLSCSPISGHRSVSWYQQTPGQGLQFLFEYFSETQRNKGNFPGRFSGRQFSNSRSEMNVSTLELGDSALYLCASSLGGQGAAGYTFGSGTRLTVV.

The rearrangement uses TRBV19 and TRBJ1-2; the match to TRBD1 covers 8 bases. Germline CDR1 is LNHDA and CDR2 is SQIVND (reference sequence). Trimming took 8 bases from V and 8 from J; bases not matched to a gene: 13. The length of the CDR3 is 14 residues. CDR3 bases: TGTGCCAGTCGCCACAGGGGGGCCCTCATCGGCTACACCTTC. The encoded protein is CASRHRGALIGYTF. Using reference TRBV19 and TRBJ1-2 for the parts outside the CDR3, the full variable domain is DGGITQSPKYLFRKEGQNVTLSCEQNLNHDAMYWYRQDPGQGLRLIYYSQIVNDFQKGDIAEGYSVSREKKESFPLTVTSAQKNPTAFYLCASRHRGALIGYTFGSGTRLTVV.

The chain combines TRBV4-3 with TRBJ2-2, with D possibly matching TRBD1 (5 bases). The CDR3 is 14 residues long. Per germline, CDR1 LGHNA and CDR2 YSLEER. DNA of the CDR3: TGCGCGGCCAGGGCGCATTCGAACACCGGGGAGCTGTTTTTT. Translation: CAARAHSNTGELFF.

The J gene is TRBJ2-1, the V gene TRBV4-1; 7 bases fit TRBD2. The V and J ends lost 0 bases and 3 bases, in that order; junction bases with no gene match: 5. The CDR3 consists of 16 residues. Germline V lookup: CDR1 MGHRA, CDR2 YSYEKL. The CDR3 is CASSQDRTGGYNEQFF. CDR3 bases: TGCGCCAGCAGCCAAGATAGGACGGGAGGCTACAATGAGCAGTTCTTC.

The CDR3 protein is CASSPQPRASSYNSPLHF. The CDR3 coding sequence is TGTGCCAGCTCACCACAGCCCAGGGCCAGCTCCTATAATTCACCCCTCCACTTT. The rearrangement uses TRBV18 and TRBJ1-6; perhaps TRBD1 as D (5 bases). Looked up from germline, CDR1 is KGHSH and CDR2 is LQKENI. V was clipped by 1 base and J by 0 bases, with 13 bases between them. The CDR3 extends over 18 amino acids.